The clone carrying this T cell receptor beta chain was counted between two and nine times. Antigen unknown. Using its own MiXCR run on the 5' RACE reads, TCRdb lists one record per CDR3 protein. The sample consists of about 530,000 distinct CDR3 sequences, roughly 15% of them appearing once. CDR1 and CDR2 from the germline V gene are SEHNR and FQNEAQ (reference sequence). CDR3 length: 15 amino acids. Trimming removed 6 bases from V and 4 bases from J, with 18 bases in between. The sample originates from a study of identical twins. Study-wide findings and caveats: Part of the zero-insertion signal could reflect confounding by invariant MAIT and iNKT cells. Models, which agreed with sharing between unrelated individuals, nonetheless underestimated the out-of-frame TCR alpha sharing seen in monozygotic twins.

These data were also reused for a study on yellow fever vaccine responses in identical twins.

Sample: CD4+ T cells sorted from blood. The chain employs TRBV7-9 and TRBJ1-2; D unresolved. This TCR was recovered from a woman between 18 and 29 years old in good health. In nucleotides, the CDR3 is TGTGCCAGCAGTACATCCACACCGGAGATCTATGGCTACACCTTC. Residues: CASSTSTPEIYGYTF.